The 24 T cell receptor beta chains listed next were all sequenced from one sample in a study of shared clonotypes between healthy human individuals. Profiling relied on immunoSEQ multiplex PCR, and the TCRdb table lists in-frame clones only, not all of them. This sample has about 1.5 million clones, with under 99% found just once. The sequencing sample was made of naive CD4+ T cells sorted from blood. Subset meaning: CD45RA+ positively selected. The receptors here all came from a man aged 30 to 45 in good health.

V is TRBV27 and J is TRBJ1-2; D is unresolved. V lost 4 bases and J 2 bases, leaving 8 bases between the germline ends. CDR1 is MNHEY and CDR2 is SMNVEV in the germline V gene (reference sequence). The CDR3 is 13 amino acids. The CDR3 DNA reads TGTGCCAGCAGTTCCGGACTAAACTATGGCTACACCTTC. Amino acid sequence: CASSSGLNYGYTF.

The J gene is TRBJ2-3, the V gene TRBV5-4, with D tentatively TRBD2 (6 bases). The CDR3 has 17 amino acids. CDR1 and CDR2 (germline): SGHNT, YYREEE (reference sequence). Trimming stripped 2 bases from V and 0 bases from J, with 16 bases between. For the CDR3, the DNA is TGTGCCAGCAGCTTTTCACCGGGACTGACTAGCACAGATACGCAGTATTTT. It encodes CASSFSPGLTSTDTQYF.

The chain uses TRBV27 and TRBJ2-1; D is perhaps TRBD1 or TRBD2 (5 bases each). The CDR3 extends over 16 amino acids. Germline CDR1 is MNHEY and CDR2 is SMNVEV (reference sequence). Trimming pared 3 bases from V and 0 bases from J, leaving 12 bases between. The CDR3 nucleotides are TGTGCCAGCAGTTTCTCGGGACGGAGCTCCTACAATGAGCAGTTCTTC. Translation gives CASSFSGRSSYNEQFF.

The V call is TRBV7-2, the J call TRBJ2-5, with TRBD1 as a possible D gene (7 bases). Germline V gives CDR1 SGHTA, CDR2 FQGNSA. V was shortened by 4 bases and J by 2 bases, with 14 bases between the two germline ends. CDR3 size: 15 residues. The CDR3 protein is CASSYNRGGQETQYF. CDR3 in DNA: TGTGCCAGCAGCTATAACAGGGGAGGTCAAGAGACCCAGTACTTC. Complete variable domain (other parts from reference TRBV7-2 and TRBJ2-5): GAGVSQSPSNKVTEKGKDVELRCDPISGHTALYWYRQSLGQGLEFLIYFQGNSAPDKSGLPSDRFSAERTGGSVSTLTIQRTQQEDSAVYLCASSYNRGGQETQYFGPGTRLLVL.

This clone was observed once. The DNA for the CDR3 is TGTGCCAGCCGGACGGGACTCCTTAATTACAATGAGCAGTTCTTC. Its translation is CASRTGLLNYNEQFF. The J gene is TRBJ2-1, the V gene TRBV5-4; a possible D gene is TRBD2 (6 bases). Trimming shortened V by 7 bases and J by 4 bases, and 18 bases separated the two germline ends. Germline CDR1 is SGHNT and CDR2 is YYREEE (reference sequence). This CDR3 spans 15 amino acids.

The chain has TRBV5-5 and TRBJ2-7; 7 positions agree with TRBD1. The CDR3 spans 15 residues. V shed 3 bases, J shed 5 bases, and the junction held 11 bases outside the gene matches. In germline, CDR1 is SGHKS, CDR2 YYEKEE (reference sequence). The CDR3 sequence is CASSSPARGLDEQYF. In nucleotides, the CDR3 is TGTGCCAGCAGCTCCCCGGCGAGGGGGCTAGACGAGCAGTACTTC.

The genes are TRBV5-1 and TRBJ2-1; 9 nucleotides agree with TRBD1. CDR1 SGHRS and CDR2 YFSETQ come from the germline V gene. J was trimmed by 9 bases and V by 3 bases; bases with no gene match: 13. This CDR3 region has 16 residues. CDR3 DNA sequence: TGCGCCAGCAGCTGGGCCGGGACAGGGAGTTCGGGTGAGCAGTTCTTC. Translating gives CASSWAGTGSSGEQFF.

The gene calls are TRBV19 and TRBJ2-7; 8 nucleotides line up with TRBD1. CDR1 and CDR2 from the germline V gene are LNHDA and SQIVND (reference sequence). Trimming removed 2 bases from V and 5 bases from J; junction bases left unmatched: 8. This CDR3 spans 15 amino acids. The CDR3 sequence is CASSINQGARDEQYF. The CDR3 DNA reads TGTGCCAGTAGTATAAACCAGGGGGCGCGGGACGAGCAGTACTTC.

The chain links TRBV2 to TRBJ1-3; D ambiguous. Deletions cut 6 bases from V and 3 bases from J, with 15 bases between. Germline assignment: CDR1 SNHLY and CDR2 FYNNEI. The CDR3 extends over 15 amino acids. The CDR3 DNA reads as TGTGCCAGCAGAGAAACTAGAATGTTTGGAAACACCATATATTTT. This sequence encodes CASRETRMFGNTIYF. The full variable domain, its missing parts supplied by reference TRBV2 and TRBJ1-3, is EPEVTQTPSHQVTQMGQEVILRCVPISNHLYFYWYRQILGQKVEFLVSFYNNEISEKSEIFDDQFSVERPDGSNFTLKIRSTKLEDSAMYFCASRETRMFGNTIYFGEGSWLTVV.

The rearrangement links TRBV5-1 to TRBJ2-3; 13 bases are shared with TRBD2. The germline V gene encodes CDR1 SGHRS and CDR2 YFSETQ. Trimming took 0 bases from V and 2 from J; bases not matched to a gene: 6. The CDR3 consists of 18 residues. The CDR3 region is CASSLGLAGGPYTDTQYF. The CDR3 bases are TGCGCCAGCAGCTTGGGACTAGCGGGAGGTCCCTACACAGATACGCAGTATTTT. The whole variable domain, remainder taken from reference TRBV5-1 and TRBJ2-3, is KAGVTQTPRYLIKTRGQQVTLSCSPISGHRSVSWYQQTPGQGLQFLFEYFSETQRNKGNFPGRFSGRQFSNSRSEMNVSTLELGDSALYLCASSLGLAGGPYTDTQYFGPGTRLTVL.

The chain uses TRBV18 and TRBJ2-1, with 8 nucleotides matching TRBD2. V shed 5 bases and J 6 bases; nucleotides not matched to a gene: 18. This CDR3 has 18 residues. Germline V gene lookup returns CDR1 KGHSH and CDR2 LQKENI. CDR3 in amino acids: CASSKQAPGGWLTNEQFF. The CDR3 nucleotides are TGTGCCAGCTCAAAACAGGCACCGGGAGGGTGGTTAACCAATGAGCAGTTCTTC.

The rearrangement joins TRBV4-3 to TRBJ2-3; possible D gene TRBD2, 5 bases. CDR1 and CDR2 from the germline V gene are LGHNA and YSLEER. The length of the CDR3 is 14 residues. V was pared by 1 base and J by 8 bases, with 13 bases between. CDR3 residues: CASSQGEGTGTQYF. As DNA, the CDR3 is TGCGCCAGCAGCCAAGGCGAGGGCACCGGTACGCAGTATTTT.

The rearrangement joins TRBV20-1 to TRBJ2-1; the D is unclear. The germline gives CDR1 DFQATT, CDR2 SNEGSKA (reference sequence). With 6 bases removed from V and 9 bases from J, the gap between germline ends came to 9 bases. This CDR3 is 10 amino acids long. The CDR3 nucleotides read TGCAGTGCGGTATTGGCTGAGCAGTTCTTC. Its protein product is CSAVLAEQFF.

The rearrangement links TRBV20-1 to TRBJ1-2; the D is unclear. The CDR3 consists of 11 residues. V lost 7 bases and J 2 bases, leaving 8 bases between the germline ends. The germline CDR1 and CDR2 sequences are DFQATT and SNEGSKA (reference sequence). The CDR3 sequence is CSGAGNYGYTF. DNA for the CDR3: TGCAGTGGTGCGGGGAACTATGGCTACACCTTC.

This chain connects TRBV19 to TRBJ1-2; D not certain. The CDR3 length is 16 residues. The germline V and J ends were trimmed by 6 bases and 4 bases, with 21 bases remaining between them. Germline assignment: CDR1 LNHDA and CDR2 SQIVND (reference sequence). The CDR3 sequence is CASSQTRVEEGYGYTF. The CDR3 DNA sequence: TGTGCCAGTAGCCAAACACGGGTCGAAGAGGGCTATGGCTACACCTTC.

This clone was found once. The chain combines TRBV21-1 with TRBJ2-7; TRBD2, the D gene given by the table, was not confirmed from the DNA. TRBV21-1 is a pseudogene locus. The CDR3 consists of 16 residues. The CDR3 loop reads CASSRGTSGRAYEQYF. In DNA form, the CDR3 reads TGTGCCAGCAGCCGAGGGACTAGCGGGAGGGCTTACGAGCAGTACTTC.

This sequence joins TRBV9 and TRBJ1-1, with D possibly TRBD1 on 5 matching bases. From germline, CDR1 is SGDLS and CDR2 YYNGEE. This CDR3 has 16 residues. V was clipped by 0 bases and J by 2 bases, with 14 bases between them. CDR3 amino acids: CASSVGAHRPNTEAFF. DNA for the CDR3: TGTGCCAGCAGCGTAGGAGCCCACAGGCCTAACACTGAAGCTTTCTTT.

The chain employs TRBV19 and TRBJ2-5, with D perhaps matching TRBD1 or TRBD2 (5 bases each). This CDR3 region has 18 residues. Germline lookup yields CDR1 LNHDA and CDR2 SQIVND (reference sequence). V gave up 5 bases and J gave up 3 bases, with 25 bases separating them. Written as DNA, the CDR3 is TGTGCCAGTAGTCTAATTACGGGAAAGAGCGAAGGGGAAGAGACCCAGTACTTC. This sequence encodes CASSLITGKSEGEETQYF.

V gene TRBV28 combines with J gene TRBJ2-7; D tentatively reads TRBD1 or TRBD2 (5 bases each). V lost 10 bases, J lost 2 bases, and 27 bases lay in between. The germline CDR1 and CDR2 sequences are MDHEN and SYDVKM. CDR3 length equals 17 residues. The DNA for the CDR3 is TGTGCCACCGAAGGGTGGCAGGGCTCGAGGGGAACCTACGAGCAGTACTTC. Its protein product is CATEGWQGSRGTYEQYF.

This clone was counted once. This chain connects TRBV7-3 to TRBJ2-1, with D perhaps TRBD1 (6 bases). The CDR3 is made up of 16 amino acids. Germline CDR1 and CDR2: SGHTA and FQGTGA. V was shortened by 5 bases and J by 7 bases, with 21 bases between the two germline ends. The DNA of the CDR3 is TGTGCCAGCAGCGAAAGGGGTTCAGGGGCGATGAATGAGCAGTTCTTC. It is translated as CASSERGSGAMNEQFF.

This chain links TRBV27 with TRBJ1-1, with D uncertain. CDR3 length: 12 residues. Trimming stripped 6 bases from V and 6 bases from J, with 11 bases between. Germline lookup yields CDR1 MNHEY and CDR2 SMNVEV (reference sequence). The CDR3 nucleotides read TGTGCCAGCAGGGCCATGGGCGCTGAAGCTTTCTTT. Translated: CASRAMGAEAFF.

V usage is TRBV19 and J usage is TRBJ2-1; D not resolved. Germline loops: CDR1 LNHDA, CDR2 SQIVND (reference sequence). The CDR3 sequence is 11 residues long. The V end was cut by 4 bases, the J end by 9 bases, with 7 bases between. In DNA form, the CDR3 reads TGTGCCAGTAGTAAGGGTGGTGAGCAGTTCTTC. Translated, it gives CASSKGGEQFF.

V and J are TRBV11-3 and TRBJ2-3; D unclear. CDR1 is SGHNT, CDR2 YENEEA, per germline. Between the trimmed V and J ends, which lost 3 bases and 0 bases, there was a span of 7 bases. The CDR3 length is 14 residues. CDR3 protein: CASSLYPSTDTQYF. The CDR3 nucleotides are TGTGCCAGCAGCTTGTACCCTAGCACAGATACGCAGTATTTT.

The chain links TRBV2 to TRBJ2-1; D is possibly TRBD2 (5 bases). With 8 bases removed from V and 0 bases from J, the gap between germline ends came to 14 bases. This CDR3 spans 15 amino acids. Germline lookup yields CDR1 SNHLY and CDR2 FYNNEI. Here the CDR3 DNA reads TGTGCCAGCCGGGGTGAATCAACCTCCTACAATGAGCAGTTCTTC. This translates into CASRGESTSYNEQFF.